The clone carrying this T cell receptor (beta chain) was seen a few times. The antigen is unknown. As originally analysed: The number of TCRs in each sample had a median of about 96,000 and spanned about 20,000 to 700,000. TCRdb reanalysed the RACE reads using MiXCR and keeps one entry per CDR3 protein. TCRdb assigned the V and J calls; the authors' analysis was not used. The sample shows about 100,000 distinct CDR3 sequences, over 10% of them seen only once. Time point specified: patch test 2, 6 weeks after DPC sensitization. The treatment was: therapeutic diphenylcyclopropenone sensitization with weekly scalp DPC. V lost 0 bases and J lost 5, with 7 bases in between. This CDR3 comprises 14 residues. Germline CDR1 reads MNHEY; CDR2 reads SMNVEV (reference sequence). The record originates from a study of human T cells and chemical hapten exposure. Across the whole study: Weekly administration of diphenylcyclopropenone to the scalp of patients continued throughout the roughly 26-week study. Overall study findings and caveats: Expanded TCR sets contained significantly more large CDR3 similarity clusters than controls. In the PT1 data, expanded TCR counts showed a positive correlation with patch test score.

V gene TRBV27 combines with J gene TRBJ2-2; D is undetermined. The receptor's source is a woman between 40 and 55 years old with alopecia areata. Some clones in this sample may be carry-over from other donors' samples. This specimen consisted of whole blood, obtained in connection with sensitization to the hapten diphenylcyclopropenone (DPC). The CDR3 spells CASSLSGKTGELFF. In nucleotides, the CDR3 is TGTGCCAGCAGTTTATCGGGTAAAACCGGGGAGCTGTTTTTT.